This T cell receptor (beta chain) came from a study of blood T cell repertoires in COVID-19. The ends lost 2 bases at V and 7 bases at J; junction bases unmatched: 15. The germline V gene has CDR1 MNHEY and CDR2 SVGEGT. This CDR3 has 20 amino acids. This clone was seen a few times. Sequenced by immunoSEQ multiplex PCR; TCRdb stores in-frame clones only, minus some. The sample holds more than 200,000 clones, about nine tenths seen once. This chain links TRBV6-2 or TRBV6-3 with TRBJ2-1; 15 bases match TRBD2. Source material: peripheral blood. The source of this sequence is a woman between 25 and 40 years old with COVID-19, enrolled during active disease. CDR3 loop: CASSYTPGTSGRNRMNEQFF. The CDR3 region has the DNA TGTGCCAGCAGTTACACGCCCGGGACTAGCGGGAGGAACAGGATGAATGAGCAGTTCTTC.